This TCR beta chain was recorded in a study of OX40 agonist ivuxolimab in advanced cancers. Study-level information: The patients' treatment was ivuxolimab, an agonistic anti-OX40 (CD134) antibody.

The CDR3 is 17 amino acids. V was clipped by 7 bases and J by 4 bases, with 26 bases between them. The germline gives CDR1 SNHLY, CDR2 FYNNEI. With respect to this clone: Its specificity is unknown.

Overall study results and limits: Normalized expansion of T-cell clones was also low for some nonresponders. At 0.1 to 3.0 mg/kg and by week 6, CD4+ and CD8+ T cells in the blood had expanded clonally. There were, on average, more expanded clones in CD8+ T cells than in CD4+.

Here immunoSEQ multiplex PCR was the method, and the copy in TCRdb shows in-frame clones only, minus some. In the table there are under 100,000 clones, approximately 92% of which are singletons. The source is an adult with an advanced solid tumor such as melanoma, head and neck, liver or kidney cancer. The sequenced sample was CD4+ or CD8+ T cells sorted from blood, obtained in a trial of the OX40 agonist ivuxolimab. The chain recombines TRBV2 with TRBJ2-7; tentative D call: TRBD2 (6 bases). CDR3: CASTEGLGGAPGYEQYF. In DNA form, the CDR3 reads TGTGCCAGCACCGAAGGCCTAGGCGGGGCCCCGGGGTACGAGCAGTACTTC.